This passage covers 6 T cell receptor beta chains from one sample sequenced in a study of CXCR3-negative and CXCR3-positive naive CD8 T cells. The authors prepared UMI-labeled TRB cDNA libraries by 5' RACE. Reprocessing the 5' RACE reads, TCRdb reports a single entry for every CDR3 protein and omits DNA. The listing records over 100,000 distinct CDR3 sequences. Sequenced input: naive CXCR3- CD8+ T cells from blood. Subset noted: CD45RO-CCR7+CD27+CD95- naive CD8+ T cells lacking CXCR3 (TNR3-). The receptors shown here come from a human donor in good health. Some clones in this sample may be carry-over from other donors' samples.

This chain links TRBV6-6 with TRBJ2-1; TCRdb proposes TRBD1, but this gene call is untestable without DNA. This CDR3 region has 16 residues. Per the germline V gene, CDR1 is MNHNY and CDR2 is SVGAGI (reference sequence). CDR3 sequence reads: CASSGLTGTDYNEQFF.

The V gene is TRBV10-3, the J gene TRBJ2-7; as DNA is missing, the TRBD1 call by TCRdb cannot be tested. This CDR3 comprises 13 residues. The germline V gene has CDR1 ENHRY and CDR2 SYGVKD. The CDR3 reads CAIRAGAAYEQYF.

The genes are TRBV7-3 and TRBJ2-5; lacking DNA, the TRBD2 call made by TCRdb goes unchecked. The CDR3 has 17 amino acids. CDR1 is SGHTA, CDR2 FQGTGA, per germline. The CDR3 is CASSPRPSGRNQETQYF.

The V gene is TRBV19, the J gene TRBJ2-7. Germline CDR1 LNHDA, CDR2 SQIVND (reference sequence). The CDR3 covers 13 residues. This CDR3 is CASSIDRAYEQYF.

The chain employs TRBV29-1 and TRBJ2-1; TCRdb indicates TRBD2, and absent DNA this call remains unverified. The length of the CDR3 is 14 residues. From germline, CDR1 is SQVTM and CDR2 ANQGSEA. The CDR3 loop is CSSTPSGGRNEQFF.

This sequence joins TRBV6-5 and TRBJ2-5; lacking DNA, the TRBD2 call made by TCRdb goes unchecked. CDR3 length: 18 amino acids. Per germline, CDR1 MNHEY and CDR2 SVGAGI. The CDR3 sequence: CASSTSVGPAGGWETQYF.